The source of this T cell receptor (beta chain) is a study of CD8+ T cells in alopecia areata. Study-level background: Treatment of the treated patients consisted of oral tofacitinib, 5 to 10 mg twice daily. Study conclusions and caveats: Scalp samples also yield sequences from resident alphabeta T cells of normal skin. Higher clonality was seen in lesional scalp than in normal scalp, especially in alopecia totalis/universalis.

Indicated treatment: oral pan-JAK inhibitor, 5-10 mg twice daily. Sampling of alopecia areata patients yielded lesional scalp punch biopsies as well as peripheral blood. Germline values: CDR1 SQVTM, CDR2 ANQGSEA. The germline V and J ends were trimmed by 4 bases and 1 base, with 8 bases remaining between them. CDR3 size: 12 residues. Once RNA had been extracted, it was reverse transcribed into cDNA to act as the sequencing template. Here immunoSEQ multiplex PCR was the method, and the copy in TCRdb shows in-frame clones only, minus some. The table includes about 140,000 clones, about 88% detected once. Notes on this clone: The antigen is undetermined.

This sequence was found in a human donor with alopecia areata. The sequenced sample was CD8+ T cells sorted from blood, obtained at week 4, from a patient treated with tofacitinib. The chain employs TRBV29-1 and TRBJ2-7, with TRBD1 as a possible D gene (5 bases). CDR3 sequence: CSVVTESYEQYF. In DNA, the CDR3 is TGCAGCGTTGTGACAGAGTCCTACGAGCAGTACTTC.